This T cell receptor (beta chain) was recovered during a study of early T cells in non-severe SARS-CoV-2 infection (dated by TCRdb to the early 2020s). Concerning the study at large: Bulk RNA from unsorted whole blood was used for TCR sequencing, so alpha and beta chains could not be paired.

This clonotype was found many times. The antigen it binds to is not known. Base quality data are lacking; no much larger clone is found one base away. The CDR3 has 15 amino acids, counting the end cysteine and phenylalanine. This entry keeps only the CDR3 DNA: 45 bases, framed from base 1. Trimming leaves V shorter by 3 bases and J shorter by 0 bases, with the junction holding 5 bases beyond the gene matches. CDR1 and CDR2 are read off the germline V gene as SNHLY and FYNNEI. The study was a case-control design nested within a healthcare worker cohort in London, UK, with weekly nasopharyngeal swab PCR tests and blood sampling. Healthcare workers were recruited between 23 and 31 March 2020, during the week of the UK lockdown, and were followed weekly for up to about 15 weeks. Library generation was performed with 5' RACE. Sequencing was carried out with a NextSeq 500. To correct for sequencing error and PCR bias, the TCR library protocol tagged individual cDNA molecules with unique molecular identifiers. Sequencing covered both TCR alpha and beta chains, and within each sample the abundances of alpha and beta sequences were tightly co-correlated. Per the authors' processing: Decombinator V4 was used to annotate the V gene, J gene and CDR3 of the TCR sequences. TCRs were defined as expanded if a significant change between any two time points was detected under a Poisson model with p below 0.0001. TCR abundances were normalised to the total number of TCRs sequenced per sample and expressed as counts per million. TRAV1-2 paired with TRAJ12, TRAJ20 or TRAJ33 defined MAIT TCRs, while TRAV10 paired with TRAJ18 defined iNKT TCRs. VDJdb, accessed 1 November 2021, was searched for CMV, EBV and SARS-CoV-2 annotated TCRs, excluding TCRs annotated for multiple antigens. In-frame beta chains were kept once TCRdb had trimmed the public reads at Q25 with fastp and called clones with MiXCR. Rows with one shared CDR3 protein collapse into an entry with the most common genes and DNA. The V and J calls were determined by TCRdb, not by the authors. Counted in this sample were around 77,000 distinct CDR3 sequences; 14% of them appeared once. Around 3.7% of the sample is taken by the ten largest.

Here is what the overall study found, with its caveats: VDJdb matching was skewed toward anti-spike CD8 responses and likely underestimated virus-specific expansions by missing private and CD4 specificities.

The V and J genes are TRBV2 and TRBJ2-7; 7 nucleotides in the junction match TRBD1. This TCR derives from an adult who was a healthcare worker with PCR-confirmed SARS-CoV-2 infection or an uninfected control (not recorded which). The sample here was whole blood, taken at baseline. Read as DNA, the sequence is TGTGCCAGCAGTGAGGGGACAGTCCTCTCCTACGAGCAGTACTTC. Translated, this gives CASSEGTVLSYEQYF. This CDR3, with the reference TRBV2 and TRBJ2-7 proteins standing in past its ends, gives the full variable domain EPEVTQTPSHQVTQMGQEVILRCVPISNHLYFYWYRQILGQKVEFLVSFYNNEISEKSEIFDDQFSVERPDGSNFTLKIRSTKLEDSAMYFCASSEGTVLSYEQYFGPGTRLTVT.